Given below is one T cell receptor (beta chain) in context. In the authors' methods: Amplification from reference gene primers served as the basis for estimated nucleated cell counts. The protocol was immunoSEQ multiplex PCR, while the TCRdb copy is restricted to in-frame clones and leaves out a portion. V, J and clone size derive from that table, while D and trimming were established from the DNA sequence. The top ten clones hold 15% of a sample with around 250,000 clones, approximately 82% of them seen once. This specimen comes from a study of blood T cell repertoires in COVID-19. Study details: Collection of acute and convalescent COVID-19 samples took place in the United States, Italy and Spain.

In Cohort 3, a recovered donor had either two negative PCRs, clearance, or symptom resolution. Sequencing was performed on PBMCs or T cells enriched from blood (not recorded which). The clonotype was recovered from a man aged 35-49 years who had recovered from COVID-19.

CDR3 residues: CASSRTGNGNGEQFF. CDR3 bases: TGTGCCAGCTCACGTACAGGGAATGGCAATGGTGAGCAGTTCTTC. The V call is TRBV18, the J call TRBJ2-1, with a possible D match to TRBD1 (6 bases). The V gene lost 4 bases and the J gene lost 9 bases, with 19 bases spanning the gap. The germline V gene has CDR1 KGHSH and CDR2 LQKENI. There are 15 residues in the CDR3.